This paragraph covers one T cell receptor beta chain sequence. The table came from immunoSEQ multiplex PCR; TCRdb's copy has only in-frame clones and leaves some out. The table has about 280,000 clones, around 90% seen once; the top ten hold over 8%. These data belong to a study of blood T cell repertoires in COVID-19. Germline trimming cut 3 bases from V and 10 bases from J; bases unmatched to any gene: 10. Germline V gene lookup returns CDR1 SGDLS and CDR2 YYNGEE. The CDR3 extends over 14 amino acids. The sequencing sample was made of peripheral blood. The rearrangement links TRBV9 to TRBJ2-1, with 7 bases identical to TRBD1. The TCR sequence derives from a young man with active or convalescent COVID-19. The CDR3 region is CASSGPDRPWEQFF. For the CDR3, the DNA is TGTGCCAGCAGCGGGCCGGACAGGCCTTGGGAGCAGTTCTTC.